The 14 T cell receptor beta chains below come from one sample, sequenced in a study of OX40 agonist ivuxolimab in advanced cancers. The library was obtained by the immunoSEQ multiplex PCR assay. Here the immuneACCESS table is served through TCRdb, limited to in-frame sequences with V and J called. Missing clones are a known gap in these copies; in checked studies unresolved V genes cover under half, and the rest lacks a known reason. For this sample the table gives tens of thousands of clones, of which about nine tenths were detected only once. 13% to 15% of the sample belongs to the ten largest clones. This material consisted of CD4+ or CD8+ T cells sorted from blood, taken in a trial of the OX40 agonist ivuxolimab. These TCRs come from an adult with an advanced solid tumor such as melanoma, head and neck, liver or kidney cancer.

The chain joins TRBV9 to TRBJ2-1; TRBD2 matches 10 bases. The germline CDR1 and CDR2 sequences are SGDLS and YYNGEE. Germline trimming cut 3 bases from V and 4 bases from J; bases unmatched to any gene: 10. This CDR3 contains 17 residues. CDR3 sequence: CASSAVKTSGEYNEQFF. The CDR3, as DNA: TGTGCCAGCAGCGCAGTGAAAACTAGCGGGGAGTACAATGAGCAGTTCTTC.

The DNA of the CDR3 is TGTGCCAGCAGTTTAGGGCGGGATTTCTCCTACGAGCAGTACTTC. It encodes CASSLGRDFSYEQYF. The chain employs TRBV27 and TRBJ2-7, with D possibly matching TRBD2 (6 bases). CDR1 and CDR2 from the germline V gene are MNHEY and SMNVEV (reference sequence). The CDR3 has 15 residues. V shed 2 bases and J shed 0 bases, with 11 bases lying between them.

V usage is TRBV6-5 and J usage is TRBJ2-2; no reliable D call. CDR1 MNHEY and CDR2 SVGAGI come from the germline V gene. Trimming took 0 bases from V and 0 from J, leaving 8 bases between them. The CDR3 runs to 16 residues. The CDR3 nucleotides read TGTGCCAGCAGTTACTCGGGCAGTCCGAACACCGGGGAGCTGTTTTTT. Its protein is CASSYSGSPNTGELFF.

This rearrangement joins TRBV12-5 to TRBJ2-5; D unresolved. Germline values: CDR1 LGHNT, CDR2 FRNRAP. The CDR3 is 14 residues long. The V end lost 6 bases, the J end lost 3 bases, and 14 bases lay between the germline ends. CDR3 loop: CASGTFGQEETQYF. CDR3 nucleotides: TGTGCTAGTGGCACATTCGGGCAAGAAGAGACCCAGTACTTC.

The gene calls are TRBV9 and TRBJ2-2; 7 bases agree with TRBD2. CDR1 and CDR2 from the germline V gene are SGDLS and YYNGEE. The CDR3 length is 17 residues. V lost 0 bases to trimming and J lost 2 bases; unmatched junction nucleotides: 7. CDR3 sequence (DNA): TGTGCCAGCAGCGTAGGGGGAGGGCGGGGTAACACCGGGGAGCTGTTTTTT. Residues: CASSVGGGRGNTGELFF.

The genes are TRBV7-9 and TRBJ2-1, with TRBD1 identical over 8 bases. Germline V gene data show CDR1 as SEHNR and CDR2 as FQNEAQ (reference sequence). With 2 bases clipped from V and 4 bases from J, the junction kept 7 bases outside the gene matches. This CDR3 comprises 16 residues. CDR3 protein: CASSLQDRALYNEQFF. DNA of the CDR3: TGTGCCAGCAGCTTACAGGACAGGGCCCTTTACAATGAGCAGTTCTTC.

A few counts support this clone. The J gene is TRBJ2-1, the V gene TRBV28; D tentatively fits TRBD1 or TRBD2 (6 bases each). CDR3 length: 16 amino acids. The germline V gene has CDR1 MDHEN and CDR2 SYDVKM. Trimming took 2 bases from V and 4 from J, leaving 15 bases between them. The CDR3 loop reads CASSLGLRGPYNEQFF. The CDR3 coding sequence is TGTGCCAGCAGTTTAGGTTTACGGGGGCCTTACAATGAGCAGTTCTTC.

The chain links TRBV27 to TRBJ1-5, with TRBD1 matching 10 bases. The CDR3 is 13 residues long. The germline CDR1 and CDR2 sequences are MNHEY and SMNVEV (reference sequence). V shed 8 bases and J 7 bases; nucleotides not matched to a gene: 5. CDR3 DNA sequence: TGTGCCAGCGGGAGGACAGGGGGGCAGCCCCAGCATTTT. As protein: CASGRTGGQPQHF.

This sequence joins TRBV15 and TRBJ1-5; the match to TRBD1 covers 7 bases. V dropped 6 bases and J dropped 1; count of bases not matched to a gene: 6. CDR3 length equals 15 residues. From germline, CDR1 is LNHNV and CDR2 YYDKDF (reference sequence). The CDR3 region is CATSFGTESNQPQHF. The DNA of the CDR3 is TGTGCCACCAGTTTTGGGACAGAGAGCAATCAGCCCCAGCATTTT.

The chain joins TRBV11-2 to TRBJ2-7, with D possibly being TRBD1 (6 bases). The CDR3 consists of 14 residues. Per the germline V gene, CDR1 is SGHAT and CDR2 is FQNNGV. The V end was cut by 5 bases, the J end by 5 bases, with 16 bases between. The CDR3 nucleotides are TGTGCCAGCAGCCCCCTTACAGGGAGCGACGAGCAGTACTTC. Amino acid sequence: CASSPLTGSDEQYF.

The V call is TRBV27, the J call TRBJ2-7; D gene ambiguous. Germline CDR1 and CDR2: MNHEY and SMNVEV (reference sequence). The CDR3 spans 11 residues. V lost 4 bases, J lost 3 bases, and 4 bases lay in between. CDR3 nucleotide sequence: TGTGCCAGCAGTTACCGCTACGAGCAGTACTTC. Its protein is CASSYRYEQYF.

DNA for the CDR3: TGTGCCAGCAGAAGCGGGAGTAGTACCGGGGAGCTGTTTTTT. Protein sequence: CASRSGSSTGELFF. The chain recombines TRBV9 with TRBJ2-2; 8 nucleotides match TRBD2. Per the germline V gene, CDR1 is SGDLS and CDR2 is YYNGEE. CDR3 length: 14 amino acids. J gave up 5 bases and V 5 bases, and 5 bases lay outside the gene matches.

The V call is TRBV30, the J call TRBJ2-5; TRBD2 agrees at 7 bases. The V gene's germline CDR1 is GTSNPN and CDR2 SVGIG (reference sequence). Trimming removed 3 bases from V and 5 bases from J; junction bases left unmatched: 3. The CDR3 loop spans 12 amino acids. The CDR3 coding sequence is TGTGCCTGGAGCGCGGGAGCTGAGACCCAGTACTTC. This sequence encodes CAWSAGAETQYF.

The V and J genes are TRBV2 and TRBJ1-3; D remains ambiguous. Trimming took 9 bases from V and 3 from J, leaving 9 bases between them. CDR3 length: 12 residues. Germline-derived CDR1 and CDR2 are SNHLY and FYNNEI. The CDR3: CASLRIGNTIYF. The CDR3 coding sequence is TGTGCCAGTTTACGGATTGGAAACACCATATATTTT.